This paragraph covers one T cell receptor (beta chain) sequence. The source of the sample is a study of shared clonotypes between healthy human individuals. V lost 1 base and J lost 4, with 7 bases in between. From germline, CDR1 is SEHNR and CDR2 FQNEAQ (reference sequence). The CDR3 has 14 residues. Clones were read by immunoSEQ multiplex PCR, and TCRdb kept only the in-frame ones, dropping some. The profile shows about 680,000 clones, around two thirds of them singletons. The rearrangement joins TRBV7-9 to TRBJ2-2; D is ambiguous. The specimen was memory CD4+ T cells sorted from blood. Documented subset: CD45RA-negative fraction. This receptor was taken from a woman aged 30 to 39 in good health. For the CDR3, the DNA is TGTGCCAGCAGCTTAGAACAGTCCACCGGGGAGCTGTTTTTT. Protein sequence: CASSLEQSTGELFF.